A selection of T cell receptor beta chains follows, all from one sample in a study of patients and donors after allogeneic stem cell transplantation. TCRdb ran MiXCR on the RT-PCR reads and lists one entry per CDR3 protein. The sample shows 70,000 to 85,000 distinct CDR3 sequences, approximately 26% of them seen only once. The sample consisted of blood, either unsorted or a sorted T cell fraction (not recorded which). Receptors were obtained from a human donor who was either an allogeneic HSCT recipient or a stem cell or donor lymphocyte infusion donor (not recorded which). It is not recorded whose cells these are; they may come from a transplant donor. The CDR3 runs from the conserved cysteine through the conserved F or W. A D gene is named only where the DNA matches it firmly. The listing skips clone size in some rows; elsewhere it reads once, few, many or a size class.

CDR3nt | CDR3aa | abundance | v_gene | d_gene | len | j_gene
TGCAGTACTCGTACCGGGACAGGGTCCCTGAATGAGCAGTTCTTC | CSTRTGTGSLNEQFF | NA | TRBV20-1 | TRBD1 | 15 | TRBJ2-1
TGTGCCAGAGTGACAGTTCTCACTGAAGCTTTCTTT | CARVTVLTEAFF | NA | TRBV2 | NA | 12 | TRBJ1-1
TGCGCCAGCAGCTTGGGGGGCCTGAACACTGAAGCTTTCTTT | CASSLGGLNTEAFF | NA | TRBV5-1 | NA | 14 | TRBJ1-1
TGCGCCAGCAGCCAAGAAGTGGAGACAGAAGCTTTCTTT | CASSQEVETEAFF | NA | TRBV4-1 | NA | 13 | TRBJ1-1
TGTGCCAGCAGCTCTAAGGGACAGGGTCAAGAGACCCAGTACTTC | CASSSKGQGQETQYF | NA | TRBV7-3 | TRBD1 | 15 | TRBJ2-5
TGTGCCAGCAGTTTATTAGGAGGGCCCCAAGAGACCCAGTACTTC | CASSLLGGPQETQYF | NA | TRBV28 | NA | 15 | TRBJ2-5
TGCGCCAGCAGGTCGCAGGGTTTTAACACTGAAGCTTTCTTT | CASRSQGFNTEAFF | NA | TRBV5-1 | NA | 14 | TRBJ1-1
TGCAGTGCACCCCCGGGACAGGGGGTGGTAGCTTTCTTT | CSAPPGQGVVAFF | few | TRBV20-1 | TRBD1 | 13 | TRBJ1-1
TGCAGTGCTAGAGACCTCTCTCTCCGGCACACCATATATTTT | CSARDLSLRHTIYF | few | TRBV20-1 | NA | 14 | TRBJ1-3
TGCGCCAGCAGCTTCACTGGGCTTAGCAATCAGCCCCAGCATTTT | CASSFTGLSNQPQHF | many | TRBV5-1 | NA | 15 | TRBJ1-5
TGTGCCAGCAGCTTGAGGGTAGAGACCCAGTACTTC | CASSLRVETQYF | NA | TRBV12-3/TRBV12-4 | NA | 12 | TRBJ2-5
TGTGCCAGCAGTTTTCTGGGTGGCTACACCTTC | CASSFLGGYTF | many | TRBV12-3/TRBV12-4 | NA | 11 | TRBJ1-2
TGCGCCAGCAGCTTGGCCGTGACGGGGGACACCGGGGAGCTGTTTTTT | CASSLAVTGDTGELFF | few | TRBV5-1 | NA | 16 | TRBJ2-2
TGCGCCAGCCAACTAGCGTTGTCGAACACCGGGGAGCTGTTTTTT | CASQLALSNTGELFF | few | TRBV4-3 | TRBD2 | 15 | TRBJ2-2
TGTGCCAGCGGGAAGGCGGGTGAGGAGGGTACGCAGTATTTT | CASGKAGEEGTQYF | NA | TRBV6-6 | NA | 14 | TRBJ2-3
TGCGCCAGCAGCTTGATTTCGGCAGGGGGTTCTGAAAAACTGTTTTTT | CASSLISAGGSEKLFF | NA | TRBV5-1 | TRBD1 | 16 | TRBJ1-4
TGCGCCAGCAGCCAAGGTCAGAGGGAGACGCAAGAGACCCAGTACTTC | CASSQGQRETQETQYF | NA | TRBV4-3 | NA | 16 | TRBJ2-5
TGTGCCAGCAGCTTGTCATCCCGGGACCTCACCGGGGAGCTGTTTTTT | CASSLSSRDLTGELFF | NA | TRBV5-6 | NA | 16 | TRBJ2-2
TGCAGCGTTGCCAGGGGCGGTGGCTACACCTTC | CSVARGGGYTF | few | TRBV29-1 | NA | 11 | TRBJ1-2
TGTGCCAGCAGTCCCCGACAGGGGCTTGGCTACACCTTC | CASSPRQGLGYTF | few | TRBV6-5 | TRBD1 | 13 | TRBJ1-2
TGTGCCAGTAGTATTTATGAGGACAGGGGGGATCAGCCCCAGCATTTT | CASSIYEDRGDQPQHF | few | TRBV19 | TRBD1 | 16 | TRBJ1-5
TGTGCCAGCAGCCAAGATTTCATGTGGCAGGGGACTAACTATGACTACACCTTC | CASSQDFMWQGTNYDYTF | NA | TRBV3-1 | NA | 18 | TRBJ1-2
TGCAGCGCCCGTACGCGGGGGGCCGAGTATGGCTACACCTTC | CSARTRGAEYGYTF | NA | TRBV29-1 | NA | 14 | TRBJ1-2
TGTGCCAGCAGCTTACCCCGGACTAACTATGGCTACACCTTC | CASSLPRTNYGYTF | few | TRBV7-2 | NA | 14 | TRBJ1-2
TGTGCCAGCAGCGTAGAGGACAGGGATAATTCACCCCTCCACTTT | CASSVEDRDNSPLHF | NA | TRBV9 | TRBD1 | 15 | TRBJ1-6
TGCGCCAGCAGCTCCCGGGTTTGGGACACTGAAGCTTTCTTT | CASSSRVWDTEAFF | NA | TRBV5-1 | NA | 14 | TRBJ1-1
TGCGCCAGCAGCCCGGGGAGGTACGAGCAGTACTTC | CASSPGRYEQYF | NA | TRBV5-1 | NA | 12 | TRBJ2-7
TGCAGTGTAAAGCTTCCCGGCACAGATACGCAGTATTTT | CSVKLPGTDTQYF | few | TRBV20-1 | NA | 13 | TRBJ2-3
TGCGCCAGCAGCGCAAGACAGGGAGGGTGGGAAAAACTGTTTTTT | CASSARQGGWEKLFF | many | TRBV4-1 | TRBD1 | 15 | TRBJ1-4
TGTGCCAGCAGGCGACCGGGACAGGGCAACAATCAGCCCCAGCATTTT | CASRRPGQGNNQPQHF | NA | TRBV6-2/TRBV6-3 | TRBD1 | 16 | TRBJ1-5
TGTGCCAGCAGTGTTCCGGGACAGCGGAACACTGAAGCTTTCTTT | CASSVPGQRNTEAFF | many | TRBV6-4 | TRBD1 | 15 | TRBJ1-1
TGCAGCGTTGAAGTTCAAGGGGGGACTGAAGCTTTCTTT | CSVEVQGGTEAFF | few | TRBV29-1 | NA | 13 | TRBJ1-1
TGTGCCAGCAGCCCGTGGCAGTCCGATACGCAGTATTTT | CASSPWQSDTQYF | few | TRBV9 | NA | 13 | TRBJ2-3
TGTGCCAGCAGTTTAGTACACTTTAACACCGGGGAGCTGTTTTTT | CASSLVHFNTGELFF | NA | TRBV12-3/TRBV12-4 | NA | 15 | TRBJ2-2
TGCGCCAGCAGCTTGTGGACAGGGGGCGATTCTAACTATGGCTACACCTTC | CASSLWTGGDSNYGYTF | few | TRBV5-1 | TRBD1 | 17 | TRBJ1-2
TGTGCCAGCAGCCGGACACCCTGGCCGCAGTATTTT | CASSRTPWPQYF | NA | TRBV14 | NA | 12 | TRBJ2-3
TGTGCCAGCAGTGATTCAGGGGTACGTCAGCCCCAGCATTTT | CASSDSGVRQPQHF | NA | TRBV2 | NA | 14 | TRBJ1-5
TGCGCCAGCAGCTTGGTGGGTGACACTGAAGCTTTCTTT | CASSLVGDTEAFF | medium-sized | TRBV5-1 | NA | 13 | TRBJ1-1
TGTGCCAGCAGTTTAATTTTCGGGGAAGAGACCCAGTACTTC | CASSLIFGEETQYF | NA | TRBV12-3/TRBV12-4 | NA | 14 | TRBJ2-5
TGTGCCAGCAGCTTCTGGACAGGGGACGGCAATGAGCAGTTCTTC | CASSFWTGDGNEQFF | NA | TRBV11-2 | TRBD1 | 15 | TRBJ2-1
TGTGCCAGCAGCTTAGCAACCCATTCAGAAGCTTTCTTT | CASSLATHSEAFF | many | TRBV7-9 | NA | 13 | TRBJ1-1
TGCAGTGCCGGGGGCTTCGTCTATGGCTACACCTTC | CSAGGFVYGYTF | few | TRBV20-1 | NA | 12 | TRBJ1-2
TGTGCCAGCAGTCCATATGATGAGCAGTTCTTC | CASSPYDEQFF | NA | TRBV6-2/TRBV6-3 | NA | 11 | TRBJ2-1
TGTGCCAGCAGTTTTTTGCTGGGCTACGGCTACACCTTC | CASSFLLGYGYTF | NA | TRBV27 | NA | 13 | TRBJ1-2
TGTGCCAGCAGCTATGAGATCCTGGGGTCACCCCTCCACTTT | CASSYEILGSPLHF | NA | TRBV7-9 | NA | 14 | TRBJ1-6
TGTGCCAGCAGTTTTTACCCCATACAGGGGGGAAATCAGCCCCAGCATTTT | CASSFYPIQGGNQPQHF | NA | TRBV12-3/TRBV12-4 | TRBD1 | 17 | TRBJ1-5
TGTGCCAGCAGCCCAGGGGAAAACACTGAAGCTTTCTTT | CASSPGENTEAFF | few | TRBV7-9 | NA | 13 | TRBJ1-1
TGTGCCAGCAGGCCAGGACCCCTCCTAAACGAGCAGTACTTC | CASRPGPLLNEQYF | NA | TRBV4-2 | NA | 14 | TRBJ2-7
TGCGCCAGCAGCCAAGCGCGGTACAATGAGCAGTTCTTC | CASSQARYNEQFF | NA | TRBV4-3 | NA | 13 | TRBJ2-1
TGTGCCAGCAGATCCGGGACACCCCACCCCTACGAGCAGTACTTC | CASRSGTPHPYEQYF | NA | TRBV6-6 | NA | 15 | TRBJ2-7